One T cell receptor (beta chain) is described in this entry. This entry is derived from a study of T cell changes during pregnancy in multiple sclerosis. This table comes from immunoSEQ multiplex PCR, and its TCRdb copy is limited to in-frame clones, with some not included. The sample contains about 30,000 clones, approximately 91% of which appear only once. Sequenced here: peripheral blood, sampled in the second trimester of pregnancy. The clonotype originates from a female donor in good health, enrolled as a control in a pregnancy study.

The CDR3 sequence is CASSRSGLAVSAGELFF. The CDR3, as DNA: TGTGCCAGCAGCCGTTCCGGACTAGCCGTTTCGGCCGGGGAGCTGTTTTTT. This rearrangement joins TRBV11-3 to TRBJ2-2; 8 bases map to TRBD2. The CDR3 covers 17 residues. CDR1 is SGHNT and CDR2 is YENEEA in the germline V gene. V dropped 5 bases and J dropped 6; count of bases not matched to a gene: 14.